In this sample, the clone carrying this T cell receptor (beta chain) turned up a few times. Its cognate antigen is unknown. MiXCR was run by TCRdb on the reads, yielding one entry per CDR3 protein. The sample shows about 100,000 distinct CDR3 sequences, around 32% of them seen only once. The V gene's germline CDR1 is SEHNR and CDR2 FQNEAQ (reference sequence). Trimming stripped 6 bases from V and 5 bases from J, with 14 bases between. The CDR3 covers 14 residues. This sample is drawn from a study of T cell repertoires in cytomegalovirus infection. The chain uses TRBV7-9 and TRBJ2-1, with a possible D match to TRBD2 (5 bases). The specimen was CD8+ T cells from cultured PBMCs, collected from culture after CMV antigen stimulation. This receptor was taken from a human donor in good health (CMV status not recorded). Some clones in this sample may be carry-over from other donors' samples. Here the CDR3 reads CASSSEVADNEQFF. The CDR3 nucleotides read TGTGCCAGCAGTTCGGAGGTGGCTGACAATGAGCAGTTCTTC.